What follows is one TCR beta chain and its context. The target antigen is unknown. This CDR3 has 15 residues. The ends lost 1 base at V and 3 bases at J; junction bases unmatched: 3. Germline CDR1 and CDR2: SGHTA and FQGNSA. The data stem from a study of T cell repertoires in cytomegalovirus infection. Study summary: CMV epitopes in the study were HLA-C-restricted (recently identified) and HLA-B-restricted (well studied). General observations from the study: HLA-C-restricted CMV-specific TCR beta clonotypes prevailed in the ex vivo response. There were carriers of CMV plus the relevant HLA, and cumulative public TCR beta family frequency identified them.

Each CDR3 protein gets one entry after TCRdb re-called the reads with MiXCR. Seen here are some 900,000 distinct CDR3 sequences, 32% observed once, and the top ten hold around 12%. Material: cultured CD8+ T cells from PBMCs, obtained from culture after CMV antigen stimulation. This chain connects TRBV7-2 to TRBJ1-5, with TRBD1 matching over 7 bases. The clonotype originates from a human donor in good health (CMV status not recorded). Some clones in this sample may be carry-over from other donors' samples. CDR3 DNA: TGTGCCAGCAGCTTAGGGGACAGCTACAATCAGCCCCAGCATTTT. Its protein is CASSLGDSYNQPQHF.